The clone carrying this TCR beta chain is categorized as medium-sized (0.01 to 0.1%). Its antigen is unknown. As for treatment: roughly 11-day PBMC culture with coronavirus spike peptide pools or control peptides (ViraFEST assay). Collection of the unexposed donor's CD4+ T cells took place before the COVID-19 pandemic (2011-2018). Scientists ran DNA taken from cultured CD4+ T cells through the Oncomine TCR Beta short-read assay for sequencing. TCRdb reprocessed the PCR reads via MiXCR and lists one record per CDR3 protein. There are roughly 7,000 distinct CDR3 sequences in the sample; 35% occur only once, and 25% to 30% lies in the top ten. Trimming took 6 bases from V and 3 from J, leaving 18 bases between them. There are 15 residues in the CDR3. CDR1 and CDR2 (germline): MNHEY, SVGEGT. The data originate from a study of vaccination and CD4 T cells after COVID-19.

The J gene is TRBJ2-7, the V gene TRBV6-2 or TRBV6-3, with no clear D. The TCR originated in a human donor in good health. Sequenced material: CD4+ T cells from blood, cultured in vitro. The DNA of the CDR3 is TGTGCCAGCAGCGTGGACGCCCGTTGGAACTACGAGCAGTACTTC. Its translation is CASSVDARWNYEQYF.